The 24 T cell receptor beta chains below all came from one sample that was sequenced in a study of blood T cell repertoires in COVID-19. This table comes from immunoSEQ multiplex PCR, and its TCRdb copy is limited to in-frame clones, with some not included. The sample carries more than 200,000 clones, approximately 80% recorded once. Input material: peripheral blood. The source of these receptors is a woman aged 35 to 49 with active or convalescent COVID-19.

This sequence joins TRBV28 and TRBJ1-6; 7 bases fit TRBD1. This CDR3 comprises 16 residues. Germline values: CDR1 MDHEN, CDR2 SYDVKM. J gave up 0 bases and V 6 bases, and 5 bases lay outside the gene matches. The CDR3 protein is CASSGGDSSYNSPLHF. In nucleotides, the CDR3 is TGTGCCAGCAGCGGGGGGGACAGCTCCTATAATTCACCCCTCCACTTT.

This clone has only a few counts. The chain couples TRBV5-1 to TRBJ1-3; the D gene is possibly TRBD1 (5 bases). The CDR3 extends over 15 amino acids. The germline V gene encodes CDR1 SGHRS and CDR2 YFSETQ. Trimming took off 2 bases at V and 1 base at J, with 10 bases between the two ends. CDR3: CASSFTRASGNTIYF. CDR3 nucleotide sequence: TGCGCCAGCAGCTTCACCAGGGCGTCTGGAAACACCATATATTTT. Full variable domain (missing parts from reference TRBV5-1 and TRBJ1-3): KAGVTQTPRYLIKTRGQQVTLSCSPISGHRSVSWYQQTPGQGLQFLFEYFSETQRNKGNFPGRFSGRQFSNSRSEMNVSTLELGDSALYLCASSFTRASGNTIYFGEGSWLTVV.

This clone has just a few counts. The rearrangement uses TRBV27 and TRBJ2-7; perhaps TRBD1 as D (6 bases). The CDR3 length is 14 residues. With 10 bases removed from V and 0 bases from J, the gap between germline ends came to 16 bases. Germline V gives CDR1 MNHEY, CDR2 SMNVEV (reference sequence). CDR3 amino acids: CANITGHFSYEQYF. The CDR3 region has the DNA TGTGCCAATATTACGGGACACTTCTCCTACGAGCAGTACTTC.

The J gene is TRBJ2-7, the V gene TRBV6-1; D may be TRBD1 (6 bases). This CDR3 contains 17 residues. V was clipped by 0 bases and J by 1 base, with 16 bases between them. The germline V gene has CDR1 MNHNS and CDR2 SASEGT. CDR3 bases: TGTGCCAGCAGTGAAGCGAAGTTGGCAGGGGTGTCCTACGAGCAGTACTTC. It codes for CASSEAKLAGVSYEQYF.

This chain links TRBV5-1 with TRBJ1-3; D perhaps matches TRBD1 (5 bases). Germline CDR1 is SGHRS and CDR2 is YFSETQ. Trimming shortened V by 0 bases and J by 6 bases, and 16 bases separated the two germline ends. This CDR3 has 16 residues. The CDR3 protein is CASSLDGTSGQNTIYF. The CDR3 coding sequence is TGCGCCAGCAGCTTGGATGGGACTTCGGGCCAAAACACCATATATTTT.

This chain connects TRBV5-6 to TRBJ1-1, with D possibly matching TRBD1 (5 bases). Looked up from germline, CDR1 is SGHDT and CDR2 is YYEEEE. V was shortened by 4 bases and J by 4 bases, with 17 bases between the two germline ends. The CDR3 has 15 amino acids. The CDR3 coding sequence is TGTGCCAGCAGCCTCGAGGGGCTAGCGGGCACTGAAGCTTTCTTT. It yields the protein CASSLEGLAGTEAFF.

The chain uses TRBV12-5 and TRBJ2-3; 9 bases agree with TRBD2. CDR3 length: 17 amino acids. CDR1 and CDR2 (germline): LGHNT, FRNRAP. The J segment lost 2 bases and the V segment lost 3 bases, leaving 9 bases of the junction unmatched. CDR3 bases: TGTGCTAGTGGTTTAGGTGGGCTAGCGGGATTCACAGATACGCAGTATTTT. Its translation is CASGLGGLAGFTDTQYF.

V is TRBV10-1 and J is TRBJ2-5; 11 bases are a match to TRBD2. Per germline, CDR1 WNHNN and CDR2 SYGVQD (reference sequence). The CDR3 is made up of 13 amino acids. V lost 8 bases and J lost 5; bases outside the gene matches: 4. The CDR3 DNA reads TGCGCCAGCCTAGCGGGGGGCGGGGAGACCCAGTACTTC. Amino acids: CASLAGGGETQYF.

In DNA form, the CDR3 reads TGCGCCAGCAGCCAAGGGGACAGGAGCACAGATACGCAGTATTTT. This codes for CASSQGDRSTDTQYF. The J gene is TRBJ2-3, the V gene TRBV4-1; 8 nucleotides match TRBD1. The CDR3 has 15 residues. With 1 base clipped from V and 0 bases from J, the junction kept 0 bases outside the gene matches. CDR1 is MGHRA, CDR2 YSYEKL, per germline.

This clone has a single count. The J gene is TRBJ2-2, the V gene TRBV7-3; D uncertain. The CDR3 runs 14 residues. Germline loops: CDR1 SGHTA, CDR2 FQGTGA. V lost 2 bases to trimming and J lost 0 bases, with 4 bases between them. The chain's CDR3 is CASSLQTNTGELFF. The CDR3 nucleotides are TGTGCCAGCAGCTTACAAACGAACACCGGGGAGCTGTTTTTT.

This clone was picked up a small number of times. The chain uses TRBV21-1 and TRBJ1-4. TRBV21-1 is deemed a pseudogene. CDR3 length equals 12 residues. The CDR3 protein is CASETRGEKLFF. The CDR3 DNA follows: TGTGCCAGTGAAACAAGAGGAGAAAAACTGTTTTTT.

CDR3 loop: CATATSNTGELFF. CDR3 bases: TGTGCCACCGCCACTTCGAACACCGGGGAGCTGTTTTTT. The chain employs TRBV3-1 (or the pseudogene TRBV3-2) and TRBJ2-2; D unclear. Trimming removed 10 bases from V and 0 bases from J, with 9 bases in between. This CDR3 is built from 13 residues. The germline gives CDR1 LGHDT, CDR2 YNNKEL (reference sequence).

This clone is a singleton in its sample. The chain links TRBV7-3 to TRBJ2-2, with 7 nucleotides matching TRBD2. CDR1 is SGHTA, CDR2 FQGTGA, per germline. Germline trimming cut 7 bases from V and 1 base from J; bases unmatched to any gene: 6. This CDR3 spans 15 amino acids. CDR3 nucleotides: TGTGCCAGCACTCTCTCGGGGGGGAACACCGGGGAGCTGTTTTTT. As protein: CASTLSGGNTGELFF.

The chain carries TRBV5-4 and TRBJ1-3, with 8 positions matching TRBD1. Germline values: CDR1 SGHNT, CDR2 YYREEE (reference sequence). The CDR3 sequence is 14 residues long. Trimming cost V 9 bases and J 2 bases; bases outside gene matches: 7. The CDR3 is CATQEQGAGNTIYF. The CDR3, as DNA: TGTGCCACCCAGGAACAGGGGGCTGGAAACACCATATATTTT.

The chain has TRBV12-5 and TRBJ2-7; 9 positions agree with TRBD1. With V trimmed by 6 bases and J by 2 bases, 5 bases remained unmatched. The CDR3 contains 14 residues. Germline values: CDR1 LGHNT, CDR2 FRNRAP. The CDR3, as DNA: TGTGCTAGTGGGCCGGGACAGGGCACCTACGAGCAGTACTTC. Translation gives CASGPGQGTYEQYF.

This clone was seen a handful of times. The chain carries TRBV6-5 and TRBJ1-4; 8 bases map to TRBD1. The J segment lost 7 bases and the V segment lost 2 bases, leaving 9 bases of the junction unmatched. This CDR3 is 16 amino acids long. In germline, CDR1 is MNHEY, CDR2 SVGAGI. The CDR3 bases are TGTGCCAGCAGTTACGGAGACAGGGGAAGAGGTGAAAAACTGTTTTTT. Protein: CASSYGDRGRGEKLFF.

The chain joins TRBV25-1 to TRBJ2-2; TRBD2 aligns across 15 bases. The CDR3 runs 16 residues. The germline V gene has CDR1 MGHDK and CDR2 SYGVNS. The V segment lost 8 bases and the J segment 9 bases; nucleotides outside the gene matches: 10. The CDR3 DNA sequence: TGTGCCAGCGCTCGACCGGGACTAGCGGGGGGCCGGGAGCTGTTTTTT. As protein: CASARPGLAGGRELFF.

This chain connects TRBV28 to TRBJ2-2; TRBD2 aligns across 8 bases. Germline lookup yields CDR1 MDHEN and CDR2 SYDVKM. V lost 3 bases to trimming and J lost 7 bases; unmatched junction nucleotides: 7. The CDR3 extends over 15 amino acids. DNA for the CDR3: TGTGCCAGCAGTTTTCGCGGGGGGCGGAGCGGGGAGCTGTTTTTT. Protein sequence: CASSFRGGRSGELFF.

The CDR3 region is CASSGVAGGSKTQYF. The CDR3, as DNA: TGTGCCAGCAGCGGAGTAGCGGGGGGCTCGAAGACCCAGTACTTC. V and J are TRBV11-1 and TRBJ2-5; 10 bases are a match to TRBD2. Germline CDR1 SGHAT, CDR2 FQDESV (reference sequence). J gave up 6 bases and V 5 bases, and 9 bases lay outside the gene matches. CDR3 length equals 15 residues.

The gene calls are TRBV5-4 and TRBJ2-6, with D unresolved. The CDR3 is made up of 15 amino acids. Germline V lookup: CDR1 SGHNT, CDR2 YYREEE (reference sequence). Trimming shortened V by 2 bases and J by 1 base, and 7 bases separated the two germline ends. CDR3 amino acids: CASSFGLSGANVLTF. Here the CDR3 DNA reads TGTGCCAGCAGCTTCGGGTTATCTGGGGCCAACGTCCTGACTTTC. The variable domain in full, completed from reference TRBV5-4 and TRBJ2-6, reads ETGVTQSPTHLIKTRGQQVTLRCSSQSGHNTVSWYQQALGQGPQFIFQYYREEENGRGNFPPRFSGLQFPNYSSELNVNALELDDSALYLCASSFGLSGANVLTFGAGSRLTVL.

CDR3 nucleotide sequence: TGTGCCAGCACCCCGGGACAGGGCACAGATACGCAGTATTTT. It codes for CASTPGQGTDTQYF. This chain links TRBV6-5 with TRBJ2-3; 8 bases match TRBD1. Germline CDR1 MNHEY, CDR2 SVGAGI. The CDR3 extends over 14 amino acids. The V gene end was trimmed by 7 bases and the J gene end by 1 base; junction bases not matched to a gene: 4.

In its sample, this clone was seen once. The chain joins TRBV27 to TRBJ2-7; 12 nucleotides match TRBD2. The CDR3 is 16 residues long. The V and J ends lost 0 bases and 6 bases, in that order; junction bases with no gene match: 6. The germline V gene encodes CDR1 MNHEY and CDR2 SMNVEV (reference sequence). The CDR3, as DNA: TGTGCCAGCAGTTTATCTGCTAGCGGGGGGGCAGGCGAGCAGTACGTC. This translates into CASSLSASGGAGEQYV.

V gene TRBV29-1 combines with J gene TRBJ2-1, with 11 bases identical to TRBD1. The V gene's germline CDR1 is SQVTM and CDR2 ANQGSEA. V dropped 6 bases and J dropped 3; count of bases not matched to a gene: 4. This CDR3 spans 14 amino acids. CDR3: CSVDGTGGYNEQFF. The CDR3 nucleotides read TGCAGCGTAGACGGGACAGGGGGCTACAATGAGCAGTTCTTC.

The chain employs TRBV5-1 and TRBJ2-7, with unresolved D. This CDR3 spans 14 amino acids. CDR1 SGHRS and CDR2 YFSETQ come from the germline V gene. V was trimmed by 5 bases and J by 2 bases, leaving 14 bases between them. The CDR3 sequence: CASRDLRGTYEQYF. CDR3 nucleotide sequence: TGCGCCAGCAGGGATCTGAGAGGCACCTACGAGCAGTACTTC. The full variable domain, rest sourced from reference TRBV5-1 and TRBJ2-7, is KAGVTQTPRYLIKTRGQQVTLSCSPISGHRSVSWYQQTPGQGLQFLFEYFSETQRNKGNFPGRFSGRQFSNSRSEMNVSTLELGDSALYLCASRDLRGTYEQYFGPGTRLTVT.